The rows below give T cell receptor beta chains drawn from one sample of a study of blood T cell repertoires in COVID-19. Some clones are missing from TCRdb's copy, which holds only in-frame ones; the method was immunoSEQ multiplex PCR. The sample consists of about 50,000 clones, roughly nine tenths of them appearing once. Sequencing was carried out using peripheral blood. The receptors were gathered from a human donor in a cohort sampled during active COVID-19. The CDR3 runs from the conserved cysteine through the conserved F or W. D genes are given only for firm matches. Size is omitted from some rows. Given values are once, few, many or a class for expanded clones.

V gene	clone size	J gene	D gene	CDR3 protein	CDR3 DNA
TRBV20-1	NA	TRBJ2-5	NA	CSAGLQETQYF	TGCAGTGCGGGACTCCAAGAGACCCAGTACTTC
TRBV5-1	NA	TRBJ2-7	TRBD2	CASSLDSGGTSYEQYF	TGCGCCAGCAGCTTGGATTCGGGAGGTACATCCTACGAGCAGTACTTC
TRBV27	NA	TRBJ1-1	NA	CASSLWGGMNTEAFF	TGTGCCAGCAGTTTATGGGGGGGCATGAACACTGAAGCTTTCTTT
TRBV6-5	few	TRBJ2-2	TRBD2	CASSYRLAGTGELFF	TGTGCCAGCAGTTACCGACTAGCGGGGACCGGGGAGCTGTTTTTT
TRBV6-1	NA	TRBJ1-1	NA	CASSEERSAFF	TGTGCCAGCAGTGAGGAAAGGAGTGCTTTCTTT
TRBV3-1/TRBV3-2	NA	TRBJ2-3	TRBD2	CASSQGRTSGNTDTQYF	TGTGCCAGCAGCCAGGGACGGACTAGCGGGAACACAGATACGCAGTATTTT
TRBV7-9	NA	TRBJ2-7	TRBD2	CALPTSGRSMYF	TGTGCCCTCCCTACTAGCGGGAGAAGTATGTACTTC
TRBV28	NA	TRBJ1-2	NA	CASSSYPVGGYTF	TGTGCCAGCAGTTCCTATCCGGTCGGGGGCTACACCTTC
TRBV28	once	TRBJ2-1	TRBD2	CASSFRGGLAAYNEQFF	TGTGCCAGCAGTTTTAGGGGAGGACTAGCGGCCTACAATGAGCAGTTCTTC
TRBV5-1	NA	TRBJ1-2	TRBD1	CASTYGTGPNVGYTF	TGCGCCAGCACCTACGGGACAGGCCCCAATGTAGGCTACACCTTC
TRBV7-9	NA	TRBJ2-4	TRBD2	CASSLGRRGGIQYF	TGTGCCAGCAGCTTAGGTCGCCGGGGGGGCATTCAGTACTTC
TRBV28	NA	TRBJ2-7	NA	CASSWGGGAEQYF	TGTGCCAGCAGTTGGGGTGGGGGGGCCGAGCAGTACTTC
TRBV9	NA	TRBJ1-2	TRBD1	CASSGRDREEGSDGYTF	TGTGCCAGCAGCGGCCGGGACAGGGAGGAGGGTTCCGATGGCTACACCTTC
TRBV28	once	TRBJ1-6	NA	CASSRAAGLNSPLHF	TGTGCCAGCAGCCGCGCGGCAGGGTTGAATTCACCCCTCCACTTT
TRBV7-2	NA	TRBJ1-6	NA	CASSRPGGALHF	TGTGCCAGCAGCCGACCCGGAGGGGCCCTCCACTTT
TRBV5-1	NA	TRBJ1-6	NA	CASSLSVSSGVRSSYNSPLHF	TGCGCCAGCAGCTTGTCGGTATCGTCGGGGGTAAGGAGCTCCTATAATTCACCCCTCCACTTT
TRBV15	medium-sized	TRBJ1-2	NA	CATSRVRDIHYGYTF	TGTGCCACCAGCAGGGTCCGGGACATCCACTATGGCTACACCTTC
TRBV2	NA	TRBJ1-6	NA	CASSDGPPGSWEDSPLHF	TGTGCCAGCAGTGATGGTCCGCCAGGGTCGTGGGAAGACTCACCCCTCCACTTT
TRBV10-3	NA	TRBJ1-2	NA	CAISESGKSYGYTF	TGTGCCATCAGTGAGTCGGGCAAGAGCTATGGCTACACCTTC
TRBV18	NA	TRBJ1-1	NA	CASSSGTANTEAFF	TGTGCCAGCTCTAGCGGGACGGCGAACACTGAAGCTTTCTTT
TRBV5-4	NA	TRBJ1-4	NA	CASSLQGYNEKLFF	TGTGCCAGCAGCCTACAGGGCTATAATGAAAAACTGTTTTTT
TRBV30	once	TRBJ2-3	NA	CAWDSGPDTQYF	TGTGCCTGGGACAGTGGGCCAGATACGCAGTATTTT
TRBV28	NA	TRBJ1-2	TRBD1	CASSLSGAGGHGYTF	TGTGCCAGCAGTTTAAGTGGGGCAGGGGGCCATGGCTACACCTTC
TRBV5-1	NA	TRBJ2-5	TRBD2	CASSPRLAGSETQYF	TGCGCCAGCAGCCCTAGACTAGCGGGGAGTGAGACCCAGTACTTC
TRBV30	NA	TRBJ1-4	NA	CAWSVGRINEKLFF	TGTGCCTGGAGTGTAGGGAGAATTAATGAAAAACTGTTTTTT
TRBV7-6	NA	TRBJ2-2	TRBD2	CASSAETSGPNTGELFF	TGTGCCAGCAGCGCTGAGACTAGCGGGCCGAACACCGGGGAGCTGTTTTTT
TRBV7-9	NA	TRBJ2-3	TRBD1	CASSTRTGGGGADTQYF	TGTGCCAGCAGCACCCGGACAGGGGGCGGGGGGGCAGATACGCAGTATTTT
TRBV10-3	NA	TRBJ1-2	NA	CAIREGANYGYTF	TGTGCCATCAGGGAAGGGGCTAACTATGGCTACACCTTC